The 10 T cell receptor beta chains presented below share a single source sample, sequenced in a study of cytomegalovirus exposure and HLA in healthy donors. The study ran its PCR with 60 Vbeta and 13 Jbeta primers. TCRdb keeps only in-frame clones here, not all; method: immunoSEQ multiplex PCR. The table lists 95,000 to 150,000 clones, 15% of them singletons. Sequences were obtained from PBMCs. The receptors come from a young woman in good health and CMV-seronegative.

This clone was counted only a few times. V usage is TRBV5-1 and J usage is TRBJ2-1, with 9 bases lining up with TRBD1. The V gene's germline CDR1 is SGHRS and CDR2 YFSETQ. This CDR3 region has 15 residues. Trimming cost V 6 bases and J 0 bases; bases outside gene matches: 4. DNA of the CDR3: TGCGCCAGCAACCCGGGACAGGGCTCCTACAATGAGCAGTTCTTC. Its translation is CASNPGQGSYNEQFF.

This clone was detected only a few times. As DNA, the CDR3 is TGCGCCAGCAGCCAAGATGGGGGGCGGGGGCAGCCCCAGCATTTT. It yields the protein CASSQDGGRGQPQHF. The chain links TRBV4-1 to TRBJ1-5; a weak D match, TRBD1 (6 bases). V was shortened by 0 bases and J by 7 bases, with 13 bases between the two germline ends. This CDR3 has 15 residues. Germline V CDR1 and CDR2: MGHRA, YSYEKL.

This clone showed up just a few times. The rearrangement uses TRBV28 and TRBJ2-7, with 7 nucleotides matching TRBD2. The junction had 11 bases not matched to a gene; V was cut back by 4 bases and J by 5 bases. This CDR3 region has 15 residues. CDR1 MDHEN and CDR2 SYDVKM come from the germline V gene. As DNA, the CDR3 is TGTGCCAGCAGTTCTGGGGGGGGACGTTGGGACGAGCAGTACTTC. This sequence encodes CASSSGGGRWDEQYF.

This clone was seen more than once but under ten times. Here the CDR3 reads CASRLAGVGDTQYF. CDR3 DNA: TGCGCCAGCAGACTAGCGGGAGTTGGGGATACGCAGTATTTT. The gene calls are TRBV5-1 and TRBJ2-3; the match to TRBD2 covers 11 bases. Germline loops: CDR1 SGHRS, CDR2 YFSETQ. The CDR3 is 14 residues long. The trim removed 5 bases at V and 6 bases at J, leaving 5 bases unmatched.

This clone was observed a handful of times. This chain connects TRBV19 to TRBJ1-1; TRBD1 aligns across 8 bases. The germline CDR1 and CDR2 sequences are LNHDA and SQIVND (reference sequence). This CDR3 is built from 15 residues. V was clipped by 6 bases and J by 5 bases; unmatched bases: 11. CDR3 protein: CASRIRGQVRTEAFF. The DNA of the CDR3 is TGTGCCAGTAGAATCAGGGGGCAAGTACGGACTGAAGCTTTCTTT. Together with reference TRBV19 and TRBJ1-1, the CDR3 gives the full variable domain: DGGITQSPKYLFRKEGQNVTLSCEQNLNHDAMYWYRQDPGQGLRLIYYSQIVNDFQKGDIAEGYSVSREKKESFPLTVTSAQKNPTAFYLCASRIRGQVRTEAFFGQGTRLTVV.

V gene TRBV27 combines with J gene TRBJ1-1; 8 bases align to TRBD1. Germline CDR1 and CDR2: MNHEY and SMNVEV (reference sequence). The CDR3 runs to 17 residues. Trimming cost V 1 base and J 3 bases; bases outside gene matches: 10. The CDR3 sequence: CASSLWWQGALYTEAFF. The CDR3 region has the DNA TGTGCCAGCAGTTTATGGTGGCAGGGGGCATTATACACTGAAGCTTTCTTT.

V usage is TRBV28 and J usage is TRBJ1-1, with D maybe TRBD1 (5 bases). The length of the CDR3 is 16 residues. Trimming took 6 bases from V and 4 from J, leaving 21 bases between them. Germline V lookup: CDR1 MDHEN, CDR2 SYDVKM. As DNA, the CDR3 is TGTGCCAGCAGGGGTTTCATTTTTGGGGGGAGCACTGAAGCTTTCTTT. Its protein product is CASRGFIFGGSTEAFF.

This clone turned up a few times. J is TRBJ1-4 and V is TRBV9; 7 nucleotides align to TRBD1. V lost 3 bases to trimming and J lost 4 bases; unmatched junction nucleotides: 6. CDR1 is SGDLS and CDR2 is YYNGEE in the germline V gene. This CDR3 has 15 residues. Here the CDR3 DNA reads TGTGCCAGCAGCGCCTCCGGGACAGATAATGAAAAACTGTTTTTT. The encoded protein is CASSASGTDNEKLFF.

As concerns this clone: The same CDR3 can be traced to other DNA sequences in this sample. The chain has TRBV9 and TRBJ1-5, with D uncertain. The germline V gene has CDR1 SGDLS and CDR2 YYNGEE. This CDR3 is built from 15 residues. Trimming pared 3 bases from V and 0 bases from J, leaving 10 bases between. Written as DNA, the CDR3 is TGTGCCAGCAGCGCCGGACTGTATAGCAATCAGCCCCAGCATTTT. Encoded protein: CASSAGLYSNQPQHF. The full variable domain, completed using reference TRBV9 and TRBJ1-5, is DSGVTQTPKHLITATGQRVTLRCSPRSGDLSVYWYQQSLDQGLQFLIQYYNGEERAKGNILERFSAQQFPDLHSELNLSSLELGDSALYFCASSAGLYSNQPQHFGDGTRLSIL.

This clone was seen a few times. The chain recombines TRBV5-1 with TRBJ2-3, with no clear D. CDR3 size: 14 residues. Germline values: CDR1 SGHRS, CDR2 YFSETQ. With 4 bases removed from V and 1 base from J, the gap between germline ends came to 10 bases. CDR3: CASSLGTGTDTQYF. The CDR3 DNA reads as TGCGCCAGCAGCCTTGGCACCGGCACAGATACGCAGTATTTT. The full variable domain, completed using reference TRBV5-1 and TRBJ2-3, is KAGVTQTPRYLIKTRGQQVTLSCSPISGHRSVSWYQQTPGQGLQFLFEYFSETQRNKGNFPGRFSGRQFSNSRSEMNVSTLELGDSALYLCASSLGTGTDTQYFGPGTRLTVL.